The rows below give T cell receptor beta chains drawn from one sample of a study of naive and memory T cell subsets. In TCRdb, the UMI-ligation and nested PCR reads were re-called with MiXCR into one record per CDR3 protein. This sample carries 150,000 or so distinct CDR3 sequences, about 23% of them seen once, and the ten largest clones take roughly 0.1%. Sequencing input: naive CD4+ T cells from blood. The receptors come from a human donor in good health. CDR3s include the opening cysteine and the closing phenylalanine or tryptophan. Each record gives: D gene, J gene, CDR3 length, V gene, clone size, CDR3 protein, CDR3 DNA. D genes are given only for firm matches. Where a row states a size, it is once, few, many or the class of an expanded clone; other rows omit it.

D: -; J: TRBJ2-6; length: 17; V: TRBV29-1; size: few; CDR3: CSVRGRARADGANVLTF; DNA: TGCAGCGTTAGGGGGAGGGCGCGAGCGGATGGGGCCAACGTCCTGACTTTC
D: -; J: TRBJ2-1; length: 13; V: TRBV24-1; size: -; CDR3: CAAGGSSYNEQFF; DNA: TGTGCCGCCGGAGGGAGTTCCTACAATGAGCAGTTCTTC
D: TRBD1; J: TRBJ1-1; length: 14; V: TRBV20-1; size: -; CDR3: CSARLTGVRTEAFF; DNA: TGCAGTGCTAGATTGACAGGGGTTCGGACTGAAGCTTTCTTT
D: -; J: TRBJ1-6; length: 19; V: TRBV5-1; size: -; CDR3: CASRTDFPGQPSVSSPLHF; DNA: TGCGCCAGCAGAACCGACTTTCCGGGACAACCAAGCGTCAGTTCACCCCTCCACTTT
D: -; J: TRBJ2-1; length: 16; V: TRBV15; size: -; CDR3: CATSRGDGSSGNEQFF; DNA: TGTGCCACCAGCAGAGGGGACGGGAGTTCGGGCAATGAGCAGTTCTTC
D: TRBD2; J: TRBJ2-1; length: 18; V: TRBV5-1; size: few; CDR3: CASSSGLAGGADYNEQFF; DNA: TGCGCCAGCAGCTCAGGACTAGCGGGGGGAGCGGACTACAATGAGCAGTTCTTC
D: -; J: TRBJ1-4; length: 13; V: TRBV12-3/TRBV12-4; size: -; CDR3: CASSRNGGEKLFF; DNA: TGTGCCAGCAGTCGAAACGGGGGGGAAAAACTGTTTTTT
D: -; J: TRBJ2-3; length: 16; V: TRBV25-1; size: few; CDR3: CASSDMALEGTDTQYF; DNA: TGTGCCAGCAGTGATATGGCTTTGGAGGGCACAGATACGCAGTATTTT
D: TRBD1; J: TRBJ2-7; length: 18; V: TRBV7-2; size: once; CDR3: CASSSGTGTVRLTYEQYF; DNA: TGTGCCAGCAGCTCCGGGACAGGAACCGTACGCCTGACCTACGAGCAGTACTTC
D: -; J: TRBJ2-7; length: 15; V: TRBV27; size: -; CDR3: CARDSVNEGPDEQYF; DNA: TGTGCCAGGGACAGTGTAAATGAAGGACCTGACGAGCAGTACTTC
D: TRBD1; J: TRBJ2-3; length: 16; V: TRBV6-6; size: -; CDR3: CASLWALTGDTDTQYF; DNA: TGTGCCAGCCTATGGGCCTTGACAGGGGATACAGATACGCAGTATTTT
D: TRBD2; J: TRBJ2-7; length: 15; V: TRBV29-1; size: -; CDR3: CSVVTSGTFVHEQYF; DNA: TGCAGCGTTGTAACTAGCGGAACCTTTGTTCACGAGCAGTACTTC
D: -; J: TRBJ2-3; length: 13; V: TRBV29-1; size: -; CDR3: CSVGSRFTDTQYF; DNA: TGCAGCGTTGGTTCGAGGTTCACAGATACGCAGTATTTT
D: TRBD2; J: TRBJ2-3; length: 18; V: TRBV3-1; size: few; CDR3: CASSQSVTAGGRTDTQYF; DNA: TGTGCCAGCAGCCAGTCGGTCACAGCGGGAGGGCGGACAGATACGCAGTATTTT
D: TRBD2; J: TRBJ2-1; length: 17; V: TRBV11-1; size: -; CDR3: CASSSGLAPTLDNEQFF; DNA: TGTGCCAGCAGCTCGGGACTAGCGCCGACGCTGGACAATGAGCAGTTCTTC
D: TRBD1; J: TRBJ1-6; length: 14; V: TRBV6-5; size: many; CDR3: CASRFGQDNSPLHF; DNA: TGTGCCAGCAGATTCGGACAGGATAATTCACCCCTCCACTTT
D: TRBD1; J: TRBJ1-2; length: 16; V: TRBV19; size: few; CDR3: CASSIGQGWTNYGYTF; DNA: TGTGCCAGTAGTATCGGACAGGGTTGGACTAACTATGGCTACACCTTC
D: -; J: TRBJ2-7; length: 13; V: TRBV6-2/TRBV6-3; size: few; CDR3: CASRRDTTYEQYF; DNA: TGTGCCAGCAGAAGGGACACTACCTACGAGCAGTACTTC
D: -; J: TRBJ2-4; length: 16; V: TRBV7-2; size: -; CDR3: CASSLSGRGAKNIQYF; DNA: TGTGCCAGCAGCTTATCAGGCCGGGGGGCCAAAAACATTCAGTACTTC
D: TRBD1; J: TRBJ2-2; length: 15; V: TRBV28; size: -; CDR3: CASRNRGRLTGELFF; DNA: TGTGCCAGCAGAAACAGGGGGCGCTTGACCGGGGAGCTGTTTTTT
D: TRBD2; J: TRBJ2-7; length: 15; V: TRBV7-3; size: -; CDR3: CASSISGRGRYEQYF; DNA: TGTGCCAGCAGCATTAGCGGGAGAGGTCGGTACGAGCAGTACTTC
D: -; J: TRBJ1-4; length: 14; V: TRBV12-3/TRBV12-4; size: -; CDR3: CASKWRATNEKLFF; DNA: TGTGCCAGCAAATGGCGGGCAACTAATGAAAAACTGTTTTTT
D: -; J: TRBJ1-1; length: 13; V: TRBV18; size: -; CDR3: CASSPPWVAEAFF; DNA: TGTGCCAGCTCACCACCTTGGGTGGCTGAAGCTTTCTTT
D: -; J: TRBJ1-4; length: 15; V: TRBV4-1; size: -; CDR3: CASSQEQATNEKLFF; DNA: TGCGCCAGCAGCCAAGAGCAGGCAACTAATGAAAAACTGTTTTTT
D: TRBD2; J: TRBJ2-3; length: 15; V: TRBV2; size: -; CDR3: CASSETSVLADTQYF; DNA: TGTGCCAGCAGTGAAACTAGCGTTTTGGCAGATACGCAGTATTTT
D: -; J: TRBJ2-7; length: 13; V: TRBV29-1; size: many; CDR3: CSVELDSPYEQYF; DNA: TGCAGCGTTGAGTTGGACAGTCCCTACGAGCAGTACTTC
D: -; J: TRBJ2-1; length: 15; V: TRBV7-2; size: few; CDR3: CASSQGSGSGNEQFF; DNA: TGTGCCAGCAGCCAGGGGAGCGGAAGCGGGAATGAGCAGTTCTTC
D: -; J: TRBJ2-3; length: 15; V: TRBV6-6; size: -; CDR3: CASSGGLGSTDTQYF; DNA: TGTGCCAGCAGTGGGGGCCTGGGAAGCACAGATACGCAGTATTTT
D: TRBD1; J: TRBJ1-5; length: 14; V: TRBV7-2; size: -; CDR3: CASSVGQGFQPQHF; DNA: TGTGCCAGCAGTGTGGGACAGGGGTTTCAGCCCCAGCATTTT
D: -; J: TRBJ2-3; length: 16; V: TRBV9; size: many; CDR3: CASSVVGTFPTDTQYF; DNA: TGTGCCAGCAGCGTAGTCGGGACCTTCCCCACAGATACGCAGTATTTT
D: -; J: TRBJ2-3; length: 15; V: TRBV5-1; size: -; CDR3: CASSLVPGLGDTQYF; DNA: TGCGCCAGCAGCTTGGTCCCGGGACTGGGAGATACGCAGTATTTT
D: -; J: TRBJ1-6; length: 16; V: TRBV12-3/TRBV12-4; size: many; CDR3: CASSTKLQGLLPPLHF; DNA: TGTGCCAGCAGTACCAAACTACAGGGCCTCTTACCACCCCTCCACTTT
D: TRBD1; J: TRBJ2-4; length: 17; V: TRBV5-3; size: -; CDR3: CARSGTGGAGAKNIQYF; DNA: TGTGCCAGAAGCGGGACAGGGGGGGCTGGCGCCAAAAACATTCAGTACTTC